A selection of T cell receptor beta chains follows, all from one sample in a study of T cells in tumors after PD-1 blockade. Sequencing used immunoSEQ multiplex PCR; TCRdb keeps in-frame clones, though not all of them. The data contain roughly 15,000 clones, about 67% of them singletons. The input for sequencing was tumor tissue, taken after anti-PD-1 treatment. The origin of the receptors is a human donor with cutaneous squamous cell carcinoma. Each CDR3 is given with its conserved first and last residue.

CASSLTGLLNQPQHF TRBV5-6 15
CAWAADRGSNQPQHF TRBV30 15
CASSGPFMGQGGIGTEAFF TRBV6-1 19
CASSQGQGHSPNTGELFF TRBV4-1 18
CATSSIQGSYEQYF TRBV15 14
CASSYSGRYTEAFF TRBV6-5 14
CASSQDPTVKYGYTF TRBV14 15
CASREEGGPGELFF TRBV6-5 14
CASSQTRTSGGAGELFF TRBV7-2 17
CASSPRTGFDSPLHF TRBV7-7 15
CASSHGYSNQPQHF TRBV4-1 14
CASSRPTDYNSPLHF TRBV19 15
CASSPGRGAHWNEQFF TRBV11-3 16
CATSRVGGRLYGYTF TRBV15 15
CSASLNTEAFF TRBV20-1 11